A selection of T cell receptor beta chains follows, all from one sample in a study of monozygotic twins with inflammatory bowel disease. TCRdb re-called the 5' RACE reads and catalogs CDR3 proteins one per entry, DNA excluded. The sample features about 160,000 distinct CDR3 sequences, with approximately 2.5% in its top ten. The sequencing sample was made of blood. The receptor source for this set is a human donor with ulcerative colitis or Crohn's disease, or a healthy co-twin of an affected twin (not recorded which). CDR3s include the opening cysteine and the closing phenylalanine or tryptophan.

J gene: TRBJ1-5
V gene: TRBV15
CDR3 protein: CATRKFSNQPQHF

J gene: TRBJ1-3
V gene: TRBV20-1
CDR3 protein: CSARTGNSGNTIYF

J gene: TRBJ2-1
V gene: TRBV3-1
CDR3 protein: CASSQLERGFSYNEQFF

J gene: TRBJ1-5
V gene: TRBV6-1
CDR3 protein: CASSERRVGNQPQHF

J gene: TRBJ2-7
V gene: TRBV7-6
CDR3 protein: CASSLEAGSSYEQYF

J gene: TRBJ2-3
V gene: TRBV3-1
CDR3 protein: CASSARGQDTDTQYF

J gene: TRBJ2-7
V gene: TRBV12-3/TRBV12-4
CDR3 protein: CASRKRTGGYEQYF

J gene: TRBJ2-2
V gene: TRBV7-9
CDR3 protein: CASSLRRGTGELFF

J gene: TRBJ2-7
V gene: TRBV27
CDR3 protein: CASSVVKHGPEQYF

J gene: TRBJ2-2
V gene: TRBV24-1
CDR3 protein: CATSDNGPPRGNTGELFF

J gene: TRBJ1-1
V gene: TRBV7-9
CDR3 protein: CASSPDRTGNTEAFF

J gene: TRBJ2-2
V gene: TRBV20-1
CDR3 protein: CSARDWVAGDTGELFF

J gene: TRBJ2-7
V gene: TRBV6-2/TRBV6-3
CDR3 protein: CASSYGTSVYEQYF

J gene: TRBJ2-3
V gene: TRBV4-1
CDR3 protein: CASSQDQGASTDTQYF

J gene: TRBJ2-5
V gene: TRBV3-1
CDR3 protein: CASSQGDPRVTQYF

J gene: TRBJ2-2
V gene: TRBV6-4
CDR3 protein: CASSVLVNTGELFF

J gene: TRBJ2-5
V gene: TRBV5-1
CDR3 protein: CASSLSTEQETQYF

J gene: TRBJ2-1
V gene: TRBV4-1
CDR3 protein: CASSRGGYSYNEQFF

J gene: TRBJ1-2
V gene: TRBV12-3/TRBV12-4
CDR3 protein: CASRGTGFYYGYTF

J gene: TRBJ2-7
V gene: TRBV18
CDR3 protein: CASSADSNLYEQYF

J gene: TRBJ1-6
V gene: TRBV18
CDR3 protein: CASSPRPRDSGSSYNSPLHF

J gene: TRBJ2-7
V gene: TRBV5-8
CDR3 protein: CASSRRGINGYEQYF

J gene: TRBJ2-2
V gene: TRBV29-1
CDR3 protein: CSVEDRGLGGELFF

J gene: TRBJ2-1
V gene: TRBV30
CDR3 protein: CASRGRGREQFF

J gene: TRBJ2-7
V gene: TRBV5-5
CDR3 protein: CASSWGLSFYEQYF

J gene: TRBJ2-1
V gene: TRBV6-4
CDR3 protein: CASSADRGFYNEQFF

J gene: TRBJ2-7
V gene: TRBV12-3/TRBV12-4
CDR3 protein: CASSLVRGQGNLGEQYF

J gene: TRBJ2-7
V gene: TRBV19
CDR3 protein: CASGRGDYEQYF

J gene: TRBJ2-7
V gene: TRBV29-1
CDR3 protein: CSVLGTSGAYEQYF

J gene: TRBJ1-5
V gene: TRBV7-2
CDR3 protein: CASSIGTNQPQHF

J gene: TRBJ2-1
V gene: TRBV28
CDR3 protein: CASSSRQMSSYNEQFF

J gene: TRBJ2-5
V gene: TRBV5-1
CDR3 protein: CASSFRTSFGQETQYF

J gene: TRBJ2-7
V gene: TRBV7-2
CDR3 protein: CASSAPIGQVSYEQYF

J gene: TRBJ2-7
V gene: TRBV20-1
CDR3 protein: CSTRLAGVREQYF

J gene: TRBJ2-1
V gene: TRBV18
CDR3 protein: CASSPAPSGTAYNEQFF

J gene: TRBJ2-5
V gene: TRBV20-1
CDR3 protein: CSARDVGTSGIMGRETQYF

J gene: TRBJ1-1
V gene: TRBV10-3
CDR3 protein: CAISESWQGANTEAFF

J gene: TRBJ1-1
V gene: TRBV7-2
CDR3 protein: CASSLRINTEAFF

J gene: TRBJ1-4
V gene: TRBV29-1
CDR3 protein: CSVAGKGLANEKLFF

J gene: TRBJ2-7
V gene: TRBV30
CDR3 protein: CAWSVLLAGGYEQYF

J gene: TRBJ2-3
V gene: TRBV6-5
CDR3 protein: CASSSGLDTQYF

J gene: TRBJ2-1
V gene: TRBV6-5
CDR3 protein: CASSYGSGPYNEQFF

J gene: TRBJ2-5
V gene: TRBV20-1
CDR3 protein: CSAAIQETQYF

J gene: TRBJ2-2
V gene: TRBV19
CDR3 protein: CASSIDPSGNTGELFF

J gene: TRBJ1-1
V gene: TRBV5-4
CDR3 protein: CASSLAWQENTEAFF

J gene: TRBJ2-7
V gene: TRBV19
CDR3 protein: CASSTYRDKGFYEQYF

J gene: TRBJ2-2
V gene: TRBV9
CDR3 protein: CASSSSTSGRRTGELFF

J gene: TRBJ2-3
V gene: TRBV11-2
CDR3 protein: CASSLDLWAAITDTQYF

J gene: TRBJ2-1
V gene: TRBV6-4
CDR3 protein: CASSDGGVRSYNEQFF

J gene: TRBJ2-3
V gene: TRBV28
CDR3 protein: CASRPHLSTDTQYF

J gene: TRBJ2-7
V gene: TRBV20-1
CDR3 protein: CSATDSGWGEQYF

J gene: TRBJ1-1
V gene: TRBV20-1
CDR3 protein: CSARVEGLSGTEAFF

J gene: TRBJ1-2
V gene: TRBV6-5
CDR3 protein: CASSYSYRGGEGTF

J gene: TRBJ2-2
V gene: TRBV5-4
CDR3 protein: CASRSIAGATGELFF

J gene: TRBJ2-5
V gene: TRBV4-3
CDR3 protein: CASSQDLGSLETQYF